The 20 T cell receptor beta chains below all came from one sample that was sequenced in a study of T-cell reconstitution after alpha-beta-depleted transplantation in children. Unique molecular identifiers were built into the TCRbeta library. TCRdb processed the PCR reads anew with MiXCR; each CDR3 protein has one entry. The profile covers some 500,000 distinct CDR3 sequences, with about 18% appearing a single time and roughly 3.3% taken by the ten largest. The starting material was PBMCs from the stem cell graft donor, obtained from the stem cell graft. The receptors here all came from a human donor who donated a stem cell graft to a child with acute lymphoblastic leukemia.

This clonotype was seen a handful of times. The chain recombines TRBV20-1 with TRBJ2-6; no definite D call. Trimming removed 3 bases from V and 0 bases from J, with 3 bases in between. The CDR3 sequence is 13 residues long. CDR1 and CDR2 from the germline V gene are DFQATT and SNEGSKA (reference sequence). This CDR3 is CSASASGANVLTF. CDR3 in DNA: TGCAGTGCTAGCGCCTCTGGGGCCAACGTCCTGACTTTC.

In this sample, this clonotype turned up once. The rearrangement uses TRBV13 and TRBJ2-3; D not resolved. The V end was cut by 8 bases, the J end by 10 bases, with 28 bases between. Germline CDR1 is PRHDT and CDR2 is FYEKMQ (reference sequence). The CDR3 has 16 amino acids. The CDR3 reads CASGPRVSPSFDSQYF. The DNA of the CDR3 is TGTGCCAGCGGCCCCCGGGTCTCGCCTTCGTTCGACTCGCAGTATTTT.

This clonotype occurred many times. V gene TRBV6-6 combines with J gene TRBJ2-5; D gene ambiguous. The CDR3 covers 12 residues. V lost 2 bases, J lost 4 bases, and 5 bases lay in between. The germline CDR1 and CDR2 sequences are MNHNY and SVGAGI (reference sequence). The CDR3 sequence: CASSYVGETQYF. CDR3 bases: TGTGCCAGCAGTTACGTCGGAGAGACCCAGTACTTC.

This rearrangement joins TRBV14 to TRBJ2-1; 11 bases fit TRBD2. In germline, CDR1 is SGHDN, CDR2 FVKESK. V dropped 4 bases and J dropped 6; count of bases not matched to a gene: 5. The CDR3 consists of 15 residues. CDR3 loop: CASSPGLAVTNEQFF. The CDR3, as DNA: TGTGCCAGCAGCCCGGGACTAGCGGTAACCAATGAGCAGTTCTTC.

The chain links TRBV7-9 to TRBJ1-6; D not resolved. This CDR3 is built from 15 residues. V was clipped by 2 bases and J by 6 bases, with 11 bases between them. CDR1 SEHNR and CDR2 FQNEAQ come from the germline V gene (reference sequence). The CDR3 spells CASSLLTPLNSPLHF. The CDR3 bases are TGTGCCAGCAGCTTATTGACACCACTTAATTCACCCCTCCACTTT.

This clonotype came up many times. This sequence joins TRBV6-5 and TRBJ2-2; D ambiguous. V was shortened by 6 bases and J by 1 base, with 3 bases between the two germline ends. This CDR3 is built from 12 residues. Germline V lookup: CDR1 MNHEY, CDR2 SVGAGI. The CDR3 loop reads CASSENTGELFF. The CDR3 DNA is TGTGCCAGCAGCGAGAACACCGGGGAGCTGTTTTTT.

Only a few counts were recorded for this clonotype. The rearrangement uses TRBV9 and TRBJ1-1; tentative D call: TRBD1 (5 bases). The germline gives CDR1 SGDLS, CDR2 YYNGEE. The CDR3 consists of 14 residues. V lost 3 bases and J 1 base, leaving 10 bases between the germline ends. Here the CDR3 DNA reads TGTGCCAGCAGCGGGGGACCCGCGAACACTGAAGCTTTCTTT. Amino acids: CASSGGPANTEAFF.

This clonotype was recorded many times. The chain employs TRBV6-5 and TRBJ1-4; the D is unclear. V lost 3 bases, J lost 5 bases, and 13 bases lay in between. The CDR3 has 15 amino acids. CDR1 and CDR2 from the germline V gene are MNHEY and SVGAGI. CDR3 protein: CASSYISAANEKLFF. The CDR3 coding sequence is TGTGCCAGCAGTTATATTTCGGCGGCGAATGAAAAACTGTTTTTT.

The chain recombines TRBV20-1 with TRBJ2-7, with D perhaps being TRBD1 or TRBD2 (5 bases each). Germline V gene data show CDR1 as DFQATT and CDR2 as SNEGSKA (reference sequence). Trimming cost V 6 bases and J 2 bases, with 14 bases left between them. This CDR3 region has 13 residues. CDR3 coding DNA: TGCAGTGCGGGCACCGGGACCGCCTACGAGCAGTACTTC. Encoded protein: CSAGTGTAYEQYF.

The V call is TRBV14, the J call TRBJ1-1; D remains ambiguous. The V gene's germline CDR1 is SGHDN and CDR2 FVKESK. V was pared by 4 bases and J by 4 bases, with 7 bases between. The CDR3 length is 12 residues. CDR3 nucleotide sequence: TGTGCCAGCAGCCGCGGACGCACTGAAGCTTTCTTT. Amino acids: CASSRGRTEAFF.

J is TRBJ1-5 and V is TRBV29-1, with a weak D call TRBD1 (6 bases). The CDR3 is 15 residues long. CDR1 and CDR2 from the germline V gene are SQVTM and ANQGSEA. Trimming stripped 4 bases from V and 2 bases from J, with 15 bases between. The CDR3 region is CSVVQGFGRNQPQHF. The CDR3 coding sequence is TGCAGCGTTGTACAGGGCTTTGGTCGCAATCAGCCCCAGCATTTT.

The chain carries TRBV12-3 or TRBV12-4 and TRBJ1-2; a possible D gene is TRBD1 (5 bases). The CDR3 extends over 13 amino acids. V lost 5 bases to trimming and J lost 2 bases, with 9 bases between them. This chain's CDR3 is CASSETDNYGYTF. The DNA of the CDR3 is TGTGCCAGCAGTGAGACAGACAACTATGGCTACACCTTC.

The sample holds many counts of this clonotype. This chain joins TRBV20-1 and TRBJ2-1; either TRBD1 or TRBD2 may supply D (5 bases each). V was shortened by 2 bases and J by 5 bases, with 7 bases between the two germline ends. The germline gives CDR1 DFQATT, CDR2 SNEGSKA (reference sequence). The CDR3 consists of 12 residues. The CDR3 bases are TGCAGTGCTAGAAGAGGGGACAATGAGCAGTTCTTC. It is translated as CSARRGDNEQFF.

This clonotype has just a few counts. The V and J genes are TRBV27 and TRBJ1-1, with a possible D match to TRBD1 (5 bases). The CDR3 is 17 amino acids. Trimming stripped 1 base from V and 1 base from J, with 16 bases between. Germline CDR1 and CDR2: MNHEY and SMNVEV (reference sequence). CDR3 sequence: CASSLFWAGSANTEAFF. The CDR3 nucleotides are TGTGCCAGCAGTTTATTTTGGGCAGGGTCAGCGAACACTGAAGCTTTCTTT.

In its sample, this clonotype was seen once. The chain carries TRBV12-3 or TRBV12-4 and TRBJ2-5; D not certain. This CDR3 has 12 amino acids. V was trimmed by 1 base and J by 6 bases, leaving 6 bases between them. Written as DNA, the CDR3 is TGTGCCAGCAGTTTAGGCATGAAGACCCAGTACTTC. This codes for CASSLGMKTQYF.

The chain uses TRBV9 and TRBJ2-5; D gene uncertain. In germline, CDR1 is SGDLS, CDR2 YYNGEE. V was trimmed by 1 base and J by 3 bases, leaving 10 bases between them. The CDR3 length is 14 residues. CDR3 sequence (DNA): TGTGCCAGCAGCGTACTAGGGTTGGAAGAGACCCAGTACTTC. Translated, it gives CASSVLGLEETQYF. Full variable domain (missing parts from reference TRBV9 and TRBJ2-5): DSGVTQTPKHLITATGQRVTLRCSPRSGDLSVYWYQQSLDQGLQFLIQYYNGEERAKGNILERFSAQQFPDLHSELNLSSLELGDSALYFCASSVLGLEETQYFGPGTRLLVL.

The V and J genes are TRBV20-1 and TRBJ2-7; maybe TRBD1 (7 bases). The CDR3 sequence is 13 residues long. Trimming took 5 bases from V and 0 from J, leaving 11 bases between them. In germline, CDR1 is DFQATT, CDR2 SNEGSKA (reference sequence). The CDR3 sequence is CSAPGGPSYEQYF. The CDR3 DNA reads TGCAGTGCTCCAGGGGGGCCCTCCTACGAGCAGTACTTC.

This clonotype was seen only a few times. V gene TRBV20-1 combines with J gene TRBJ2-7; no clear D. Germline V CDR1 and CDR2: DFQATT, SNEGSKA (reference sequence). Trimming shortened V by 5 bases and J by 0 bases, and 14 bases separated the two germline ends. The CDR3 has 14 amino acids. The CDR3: CSAGRVRRSYEQYF. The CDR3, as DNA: TGCAGTGCTGGTCGTGTGCGGCGCTCCTACGAGCAGTACTTC.

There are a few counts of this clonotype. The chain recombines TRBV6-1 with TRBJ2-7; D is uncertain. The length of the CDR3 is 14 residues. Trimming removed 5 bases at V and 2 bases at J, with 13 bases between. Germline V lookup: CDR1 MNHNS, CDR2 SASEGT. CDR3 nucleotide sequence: TGTGCCAGCAGTATTTCGACGTCCACCTACGAGCAGTACTTC. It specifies CASSISTSTYEQYF.

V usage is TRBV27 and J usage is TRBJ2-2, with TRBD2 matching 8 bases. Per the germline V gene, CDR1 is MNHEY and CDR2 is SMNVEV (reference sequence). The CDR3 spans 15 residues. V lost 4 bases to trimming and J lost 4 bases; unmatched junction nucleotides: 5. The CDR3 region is CASSSLAGLTGELFF. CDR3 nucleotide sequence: TGTGCCAGCAGTTCCCTAGCGGGCCTCACCGGGGAGCTGTTTTTT.